The 11 T cell receptor beta chains presented below share a single source sample, sequenced in a study of T cells in Graves' hyperthyroidism and ophthalmopathy. Amplified TCR beta CDR3 regions derived from RNA transcripts. An initial round of RT-PCR targeting the TCR CDR3 relied on the HTBI primer set. Via MiXCR, TCRdb re-called the multiplex PCR reads, giving one row per CDR3 protein. The table has fewer than 650,000 distinct CDR3 sequences, roughly 14% seen once. What was sequenced was blood. The receptors stem from a woman in her thirties or forties with Graves' ophthalmopathy.

The CDR3 coding sequence is TGTGCCAGCAGCCAAGTGTGGTCGGGGGCCGGGGAGCTGTTTTTT. Its translation is CASSQVWSGAGELFF. The rearrangement joins TRBV4-2 to TRBJ2-2; possible D gene TRBD2, 6 bases. This CDR3 has 15 amino acids. CDR1 and CDR2 from the germline V gene are LGHNA and YNFKEQ. The germline V and J ends were trimmed by 1 base and 6 bases, with 12 bases remaining between them.

This clonotype was seen ten or more times. The chain couples TRBV11-2 to TRBJ1-3; no clear D gene. The CDR3 is made up of 15 amino acids. From germline, CDR1 is SGHAT and CDR2 FQNNGV. V dropped 0 bases and J dropped 0 bases, with 6 bases sitting between them. The CDR3 DNA is TGTGCCAGCAGCTTAGATAGGACCTCTGGAAACACCATATATTTT. The encoded protein is CASSLDRTSGNTIYF.

There are many counts of this clonotype. The V and J genes are TRBV2 and TRBJ2-7, with a possible D match to TRBD1 (6 bases). Germline CDR1 reads SNHLY; CDR2 reads FYNNEI. The CDR3 extends over 14 amino acids. Deletions cut 7 bases from V and 0 bases from J, with 13 bases between. CDR3 region: CASNGQQSSYEQYF. CDR3 coding DNA: TGTGCCAGCAACGGACAGCAAAGCTCCTACGAGCAGTACTTC.

There are many counts of this clonotype. In nucleotides, the CDR3 is TGTGCCAGCAGTCAGATGGGGTCTACGAACACCGGGGAGCTGTTTTTT. This codes for CASSQMGSTNTGELFF. This chain links TRBV28 with TRBJ2-2; D remains ambiguous. Germline CDR1 is MDHEN and CDR2 is SYDVKM. The CDR3 is made up of 16 amino acids. The V gene lost 5 bases and the J gene lost 0 bases, with 13 bases spanning the gap.

The chain has TRBV30 and TRBJ2-2; D ambiguous. Germline loops: CDR1 GTSNPN, CDR2 SVGIG (reference sequence). V was pared by 6 bases and J by 1 base, with 12 bases between. The CDR3 runs 14 residues. The CDR3 sequence is CACSRRGNTGELFF. The CDR3 DNA is TGTGCCTGCAGCCGACGTGGGAACACCGGGGAGCTGTTTTTT.

This clonotype was seen ten or more times. The rearrangement joins TRBV6-1 to TRBJ2-2; D is perhaps TRBD1 or TRBD2 (5 bases each). Germline V CDR1 and CDR2: MNHNS, SASEGT. V was cut by 6 bases and J by 6 bases, with 17 bases left in between. The CDR3 extends over 15 amino acids. The CDR3 nucleotides are TGTGCCAGCAGGGGAGCAGGGTGGGGACCCGGGGAGCTGTTTTTT. Translation: CASRGAGWGPGELFF.

V is TRBV5-5 and J is TRBJ1-2; possibly TRBD1 for D (6 bases). CDR1 is SGHKS, CDR2 YYEKEE, per germline (reference sequence). V was clipped by 3 bases and J by 1 base, with 10 bases between them. CDR3 length: 14 amino acids. CDR3 bases: TGTGCCAGCAGCTCCAGACAGGTTAACTATGGCTACACCTTC. Residues: CASSSRQVNYGYTF.

This clonotype was counted ten times or more. The chain has TRBV28 and TRBJ2-5, with 14 bases matching TRBD2. V trimming: 5 bases; J trimming: 7 bases; junction bases outside the gene matches: 9. The CDR3 has 16 amino acids. CDR1 is MDHEN and CDR2 is SYDVKM in the germline V gene. This CDR3 is CASSHGTSGRVGTQYF. The CDR3 DNA is TGTGCCAGCAGTCACGGGACTAGCGGGAGAGTAGGGACCCAGTACTTC.

This clonotype was seen repeatedly, ten times or more. This chain joins TRBV11-2 and TRBJ2-7; 7 positions agree with TRBD2. Germline loops: CDR1 SGHAT, CDR2 FQNNGV. V shed 0 bases, J shed 4 bases, and the junction held 12 bases outside the gene matches. This CDR3 has 17 residues. CDR3 region: CASSLDVGGLADYEQYF. CDR3 sequence (DNA): TGTGCCAGCAGCTTAGACGTGGGTGGGCTAGCGGATTACGAGCAGTACTTC.

This clonotype came up a few times. The chain uses TRBV12-3 or TRBV12-4 and TRBJ2-1; 8 bases agree with TRBD1. J gave up 7 bases and V 7 bases, and 15 bases lay outside the gene matches. The CDR3 is made up of 16 amino acids. CDR3 sequence (DNA): TGTGCCAGCAACTTCGGGTCCGGGACAGGTGTTAATGAGCAGTTCTTC. This sequence encodes CASNFGSGTGVNEQFF.

This clonotype was seen repeatedly, ten times or more. J is TRBJ2-7 and V is TRBV28, with TRBD1 as a possible D gene (6 bases). The V gene's germline CDR1 is MDHEN and CDR2 SYDVKM. V lost 4 bases and J 0 bases, leaving 16 bases between the germline ends. The CDR3 has 16 amino acids. The CDR3 sequence: CASSSPRTELSYEQYF. The CDR3, as DNA: TGTGCCAGCAGTTCCCCCAGGACAGAGCTCTCCTACGAGCAGTACTTC.